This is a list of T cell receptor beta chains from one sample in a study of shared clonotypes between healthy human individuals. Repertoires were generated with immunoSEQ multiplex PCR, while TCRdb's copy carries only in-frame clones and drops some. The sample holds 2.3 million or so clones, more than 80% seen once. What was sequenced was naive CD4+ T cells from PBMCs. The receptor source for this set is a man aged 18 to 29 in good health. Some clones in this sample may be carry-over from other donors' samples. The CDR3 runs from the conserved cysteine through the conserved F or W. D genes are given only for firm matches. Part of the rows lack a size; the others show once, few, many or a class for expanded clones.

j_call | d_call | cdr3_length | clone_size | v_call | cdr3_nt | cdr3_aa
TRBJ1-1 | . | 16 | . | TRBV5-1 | TGCGCCAGCAGCTTGTTCCCGTCGAAGAGCCAGGCAGAAGCTTTCTTT | CASSLFPSKSQAEAFF
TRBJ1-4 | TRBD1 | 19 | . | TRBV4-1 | TGCGCCAGCAGCCAAGATGTTGAGGGACAGGGACTCCGGAATGAAAAACTATTTTTT | CASSQDVEGQGLRNEKLFF
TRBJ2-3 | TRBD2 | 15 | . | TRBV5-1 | TGCGCCAGCAGCTTCGCGGGAGGGGGCACAGATACGCAGTATTTT | CASSFAGGGTDTQYF
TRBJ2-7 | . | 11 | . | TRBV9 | TGTGCCAGCAGCGCAGGGGTCGAGCAGTACTTC | CASSAGVEQYF
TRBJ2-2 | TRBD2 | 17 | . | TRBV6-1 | TGTGCCAGCAGTGGTAGACTAGCGGGAGTGGGGGCCGGGGAGCTGTTTTTT | CASSGRLAGVGAGELFF
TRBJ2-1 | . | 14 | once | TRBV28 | TGTGCCAGCAAAACCGGGACCTCTTACAATGAGCAGTTCTTC | CASKTGTSYNEQFF
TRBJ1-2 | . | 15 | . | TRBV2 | TGTGCCAGCAGTGAAGCTGTCAGGGCGGGCTATGGCTACACCTTC | CASSEAVRAGYGYTF
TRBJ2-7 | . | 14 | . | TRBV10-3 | TGTGCCATCAGCGACCGAGGGGGATCCTACGAGCAGTACTTC | CAISDRGGSYEQYF
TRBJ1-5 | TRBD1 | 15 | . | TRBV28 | TGTGCCAGCAGTCCGACAGGGGGTAGCAATCAGCCCCAGCATTTT | CASSPTGGSNQPQHF
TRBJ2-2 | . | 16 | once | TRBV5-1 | TGCGCCAGCAGCTTGGTCGTACAGGGAATCGGCGGGGAGCTGTTTTTT | CASSLVVQGIGGELFF
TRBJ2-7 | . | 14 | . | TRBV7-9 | TGTGCCAGCAGCTTCGGGCAGGGCGGCAACGAGCAGTACTTC | CASSFGQGGNEQYF
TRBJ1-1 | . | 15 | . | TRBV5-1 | TGCGCCAGCAGCTTGTCTCGCCGTATGAACACTGAAGCTTTCTTT | CASSLSRRMNTEAFF
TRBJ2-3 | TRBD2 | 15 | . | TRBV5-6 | TGTGCCAGCCGACCTGGACTAGCGGGAGCAGATACGCAGTATTTT | CASRPGLAGADTQYF
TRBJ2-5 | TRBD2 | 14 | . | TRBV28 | TGTGCCAGCAGTGGGGGGGGTGCGGGAGACACCCAGTACTTC | CASSGGGAGDTQYF
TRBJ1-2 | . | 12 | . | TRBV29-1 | TGCAGCGTTGGCCCCGCAACCTATGGCTACACCTTC | CSVGPATYGYTF
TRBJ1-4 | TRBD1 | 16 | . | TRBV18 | TGTGCCAGCTCAGCTACAGGGGTGGCAACTAATGAAAAACTGTTTTTT | CASSATGVATNEKLFF
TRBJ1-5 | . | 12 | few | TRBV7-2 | TGTGCCAGCACGCATAGCAATCAGCCCCAGCATTTT | CASTHSNQPQHF
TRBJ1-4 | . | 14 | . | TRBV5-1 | TGCGCCAGCAGTTTAAGGGGGGGAAACGAAAAACTGTTTTTT | CASSLRGGNEKLFF
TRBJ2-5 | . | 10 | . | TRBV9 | TGTGCCAGAGGACTTTGGGGCCAGTACTTC | CARGLWGQYF
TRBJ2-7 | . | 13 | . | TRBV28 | TGTGCCAGCAGGATCCCCGACTCCTACGAGCAGTACTTC | CASRIPDSYEQYF
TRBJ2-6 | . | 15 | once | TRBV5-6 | TGTGCCAGCAGGTCGAAGGGCTCTGGGGCCAACGTCCTGACTTTC | CASRSKGSGANVLTF
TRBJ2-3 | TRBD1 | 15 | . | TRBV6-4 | TGTGCCAGCAGCCCGGACAGGACTAGCACAGATACGCAGTATTTT | CASSPDRTSTDTQYF
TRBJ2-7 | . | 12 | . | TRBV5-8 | TGTGCCAGCAGCCATCCCCGGGGCGAGCAGTACTTC | CASSHPRGEQYF
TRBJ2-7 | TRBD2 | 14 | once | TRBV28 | TGTGCCAGCACGACAGCGGGACTCAGCTACGAGCAGTACTTC | CASTTAGLSYEQYF